Listed below are T cell receptor beta chains from one sample, sequenced in a study of T cells in Graves' hyperthyroidism and ophthalmopathy. TCRdb independently ran MiXCR on the multiplex PCR reads; one entry per CDR3 protein. Of 95,000 to 100,000 distinct CDR3 sequences in the sample, about half are singletons; the top ten hold about 25%. Sequences were obtained from blood. The receptors stem from a woman aged 40-49 years with Graves' hyperthyroidism. Both conserved end residues are part of each CDR3. D genes are given only for firm matches. Not all rows give a size; the values are once, few, many and, for expanded clones, a class.

>.|TRBV20-1|TRBD1|TRBJ1-5
TGCAGTGCTTACAGGGGGAGAGGGCCAGAGACCCAGCATTTT
CSAYRGRGPETQHF
>once|TRBV10-2|.|TRBJ2-5
TGCGCCAGCAGTGAGTCGACTCGGGGGACCCAGTACTTC
CASSESTRGTQYF
>.|TRBV9|.|TRBJ1-2
TGTGCCAGCAGCGTAGTAGAACGCGGGGTGGGCTACACCTTC
CASSVVERGVGYTF
>many|TRBV7-2|TRBD1|TRBJ1-2
TGTGCCAGCAGTTCCGGGACAGGGGTCCCTTTAGACACCTTC
CASSSGTGVPLDTF
>many|TRBV6-5|TRBD1|TRBJ1-3
TGTGCCAGCAGTCTACAGGGGGCGGTTGGAAACACCATATATTTT
CASSLQGAVGNTIYF
>many|TRBV9|TRBD1|TRBJ1-4
TGTGCCAGCAGCCCCGGGACAGGGGGCGGTGAAAAACTGTTTTTT
CASSPGTGGGEKLFF
>many|TRBV9|TRBD2|TRBJ2-5
TGTGCCAGCAGCGTAGCTACTAGCGGGGGGGTCCAAGAGACCCAGTACTTC
CASSVATSGGVQETQYF
>many|TRBV4-2|.|TRBJ2-7
TGTGCCAGCAGCCAAGGAAGGAGCGGGCCCACCTACGAGCAGTACTTC
CASSQGRSGPTYEQYF
>.|TRBV7-9|.|TRBJ2-5
TGTGCCAGCAGCTCGTCAGGGCTAGAGACCCAGTACTTC
CASSSSGLETQYF
>.|TRBV7-3|TRBD2|TRBJ2-3
TGTGCCAGCAGCTTGGCGGCGGGAGGGCCAGCGGATACGCAGTATTTT
CASSLAAGGPADTQYF
>.|TRBV6-5|TRBD2|TRBJ2-3
TGTGCCAGCAGTTTATCCGGCGGGAGGGGAGATACGCAGTATTTT
CASSLSGGRGDTQYF
>.|TRBV5-1|.|TRBJ2-5
TGCGCCAGCAGCCCCGGGCGGGACAGAGAAGAGACCCAGTACTTC
CASSPGRDREETQYF
>.|TRBV5-1|TRBD1|TRBJ2-7
TGCGCCAGCAGCGGGACAGGGTTGTACGGGCAGTGCTTC
CASSGTGLYGQCF
>.|TRBV29-1|TRBD2|TRBJ2-7
TGCAGCGTTGAAGTTAGCGGGACCAGGACCTACGAGCAGTACTTC
CSVEVSGTRTYEQYF
>many|TRBV7-9|.|TRBJ2-7
TGTGCCAGCAGCACCGGGTCCCTCCCCTACGAGCAGTACTTC
CASSTGSLPYEQYF
>.|TRBV10-3|.|TRBJ2-5
TGTGCCATCAGGGCCATGGGACAACAATTCGGGGGGACCCAGTACTTC
CAIRAMGQQFGGTQYF
>many|TRBV18|.|TRBJ2-7
TGTGCCAGCTCACCAAGGAGGGGTGGCGAGCAGTACTTC
CASSPRRGGEQYF
>.|TRBV25-1|TRBD1|TRBJ1-2
TGTGCCTTGAATGAGGGGGCGGGAGGCTACACCTTC
CALNEGAGGYTF
>.|TRBV5-4|TRBD1|TRBJ2-5
TGTGCCAGCAGCGCGACAGGGGGTCCCTCTCCCCACTTC
CASSATGGPSPHF
>many|TRBV20-1|TRBD2|TRBJ2-7
TGCAGTGCCGTGCGGGACTACCCCGAGCAGTACTTC
CSAVRDYPEQYF
>.|TRBV29-1|TRBD1|TRBJ2-5
TGCAGCGTTGCCGGGACAGGGGCGGGAGAGACCCAGTACTTC
CSVAGTGAGETQYF
>many|TRBV5-1|TRBD1|TRBJ2-7
TGTGCCAGCAGCTCCGGGACAGGGCCATCGACCTACGAGCAGTACTTC
CASSSGTGPSTYEQYF
>.|TRBV29-1|TRBD1|TRBJ1-6
TGCAGCGTCGACACAGGGGGCGGATCACCCCTCCACTTT
CSVDTGGGSPLHF